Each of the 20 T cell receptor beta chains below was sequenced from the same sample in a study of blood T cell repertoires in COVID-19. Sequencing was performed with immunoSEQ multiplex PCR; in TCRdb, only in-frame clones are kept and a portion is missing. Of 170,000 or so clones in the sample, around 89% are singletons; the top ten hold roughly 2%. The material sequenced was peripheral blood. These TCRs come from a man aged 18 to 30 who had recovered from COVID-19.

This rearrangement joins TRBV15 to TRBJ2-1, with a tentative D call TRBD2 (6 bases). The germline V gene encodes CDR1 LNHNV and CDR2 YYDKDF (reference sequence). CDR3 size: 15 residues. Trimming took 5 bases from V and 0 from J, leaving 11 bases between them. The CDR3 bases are TGTGCCACCAGCCTTGGAGGGAGCTCCTACAATGAGCAGTTCTTC. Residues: CATSLGGSSYNEQFF.

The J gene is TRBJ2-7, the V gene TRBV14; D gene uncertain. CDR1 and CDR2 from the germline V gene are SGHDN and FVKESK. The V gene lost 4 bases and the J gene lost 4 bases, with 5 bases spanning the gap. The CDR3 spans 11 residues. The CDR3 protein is CASSPGYEQYF. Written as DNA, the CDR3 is TGTGCCAGCAGCCCCGGGTACGAGCAGTACTTC.

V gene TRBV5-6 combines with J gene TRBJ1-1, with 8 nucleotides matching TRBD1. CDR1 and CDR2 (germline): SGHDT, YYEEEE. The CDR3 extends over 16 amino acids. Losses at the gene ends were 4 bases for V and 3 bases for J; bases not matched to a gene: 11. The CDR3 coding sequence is TGTGCCAGCAGCGCTGCTGGACAGGGACGGCACACTGAAGCTTTCTTT. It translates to CASSAAGQGRHTEAFF.

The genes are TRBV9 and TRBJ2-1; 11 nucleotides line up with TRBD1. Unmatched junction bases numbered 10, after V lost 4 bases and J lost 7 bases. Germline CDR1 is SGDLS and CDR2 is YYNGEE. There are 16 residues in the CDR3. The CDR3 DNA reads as TGTGCCAGCAGCCCCCGTTTGGGACAGGGGGGGAATGAGCAGTTCTTC. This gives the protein CASSPRLGQGGNEQFF.

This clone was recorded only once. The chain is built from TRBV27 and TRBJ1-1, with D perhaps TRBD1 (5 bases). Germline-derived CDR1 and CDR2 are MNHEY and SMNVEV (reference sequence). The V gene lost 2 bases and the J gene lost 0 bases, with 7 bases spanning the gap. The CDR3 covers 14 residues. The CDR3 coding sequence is TGTGCCAGCAGTTTAAAGGGGTTGAACACTGAAGCTTTCTTT. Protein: CASSLKGLNTEAFF.

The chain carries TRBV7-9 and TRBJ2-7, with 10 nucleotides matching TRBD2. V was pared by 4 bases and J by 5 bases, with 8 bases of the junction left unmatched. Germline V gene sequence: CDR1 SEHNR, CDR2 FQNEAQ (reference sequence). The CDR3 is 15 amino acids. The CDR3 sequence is CASSSRAGGLHEQYF. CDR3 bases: TGTGCCAGCAGCTCGCGAGCGGGAGGGCTCCACGAGCAGTACTTC.

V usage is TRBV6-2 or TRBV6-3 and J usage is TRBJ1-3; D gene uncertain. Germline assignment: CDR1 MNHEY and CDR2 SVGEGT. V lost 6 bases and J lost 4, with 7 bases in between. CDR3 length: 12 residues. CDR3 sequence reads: CASSDGGNTIYF. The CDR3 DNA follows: TGTGCCAGCAGCGACGGGGGAAACACCATATATTTT.

This CDR3 reads CASSQVLGSYEQYF. The CDR3 DNA is TGCGCCAGCAGCCAAGTTCTGGGCAGCTACGAGCAGTACTTC. This chain uses TRBV4-3 with TRBJ2-7; D is unresolved. The CDR3 spans 14 residues. Trimming stripped 1 base from V and 3 bases from J, with 10 bases between. Germline V gene lookup returns CDR1 LGHNA and CDR2 YSLEER.

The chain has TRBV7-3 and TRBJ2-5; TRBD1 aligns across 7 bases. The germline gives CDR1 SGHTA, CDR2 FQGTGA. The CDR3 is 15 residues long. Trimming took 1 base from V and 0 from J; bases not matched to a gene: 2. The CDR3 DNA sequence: TGTGCCAGCAGCTTAATGGGGACAGACCAAGAGACCCAGTACTTC. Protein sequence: CASSLMGTDQETQYF.

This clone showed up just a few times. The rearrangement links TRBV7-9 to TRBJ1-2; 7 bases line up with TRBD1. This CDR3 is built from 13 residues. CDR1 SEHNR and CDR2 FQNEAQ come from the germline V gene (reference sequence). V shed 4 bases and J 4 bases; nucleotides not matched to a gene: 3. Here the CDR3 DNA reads TGTGCCAGCAGCTCCGGGACAGCCTATGGCTACACCTTC. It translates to CASSSGTAYGYTF.

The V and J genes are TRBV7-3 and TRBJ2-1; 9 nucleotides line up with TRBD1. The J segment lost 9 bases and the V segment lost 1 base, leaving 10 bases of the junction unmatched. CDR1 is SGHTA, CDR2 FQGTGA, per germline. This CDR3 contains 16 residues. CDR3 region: CASSLISTGGVSEQFF. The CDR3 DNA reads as TGTGCCAGCAGCTTAATTTCGACAGGGGGTGTCAGTGAGCAGTTCTTC.

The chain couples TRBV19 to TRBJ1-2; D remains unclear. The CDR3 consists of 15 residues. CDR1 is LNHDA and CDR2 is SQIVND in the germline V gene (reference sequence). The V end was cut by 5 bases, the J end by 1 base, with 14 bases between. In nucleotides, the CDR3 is TGTGCCAGTAGTCGCACAGAGAAGAATAACTATGGCTACACCTTC. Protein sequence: CASSRTEKNNYGYTF. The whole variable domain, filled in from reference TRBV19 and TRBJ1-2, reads DGGITQSPKYLFRKEGQNVTLSCEQNLNHDAMYWYRQDPGQGLRLIYYSQIVNDFQKGDIAEGYSVSREKKESFPLTVTSAQKNPTAFYLCASSRTEKNNYGYTFGSGTRLTVV.

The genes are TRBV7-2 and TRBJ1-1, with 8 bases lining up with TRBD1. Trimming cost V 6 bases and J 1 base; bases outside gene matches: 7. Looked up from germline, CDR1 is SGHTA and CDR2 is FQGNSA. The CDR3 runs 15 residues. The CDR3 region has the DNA TGTGCCAGCAGGAAACAGGGGGGGACGAACACTGAAGCTTTCTTT. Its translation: CASRKQGGTNTEAFF.

The CDR3 sequence is CSVVYRGRRGTEAFF. Here the CDR3 DNA reads TGCAGCGTGGTTTACAGGGGCCGGCGGGGCACTGAAGCTTTCTTT. J is TRBJ1-1 and V is TRBV29-1, with 7 nucleotides matching TRBD1. Per the germline V gene, CDR1 is SQVTM and CDR2 is ANQGSEA. The CDR3 spans 15 residues. The junction had 14 bases not matched to a gene; V was cut back by 6 bases and J by 4 bases.

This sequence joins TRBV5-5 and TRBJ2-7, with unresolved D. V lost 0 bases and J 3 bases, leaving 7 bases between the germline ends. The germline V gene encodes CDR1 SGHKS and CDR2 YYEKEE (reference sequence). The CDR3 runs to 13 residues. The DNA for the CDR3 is TGTGCCAGCAGCTTGGGCCCTAACTACGAGCAGTACTTC. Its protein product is CASSLGPNYEQYF.

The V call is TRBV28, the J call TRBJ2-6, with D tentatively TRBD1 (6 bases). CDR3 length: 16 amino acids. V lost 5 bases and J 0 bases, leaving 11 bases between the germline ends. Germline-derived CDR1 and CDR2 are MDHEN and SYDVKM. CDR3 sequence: CASSSRGGSGANVLTF. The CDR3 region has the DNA TGTGCCAGCAGTAGCCGAGGGGGCTCTGGGGCCAACGTCCTGACTTTC.

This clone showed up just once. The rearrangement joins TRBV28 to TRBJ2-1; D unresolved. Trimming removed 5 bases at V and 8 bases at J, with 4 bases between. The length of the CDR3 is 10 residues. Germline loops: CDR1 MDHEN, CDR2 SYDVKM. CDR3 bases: TGTGCCAGCAGTGGCTATGAGCAGTTCTTC. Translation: CASSGYEQFF.

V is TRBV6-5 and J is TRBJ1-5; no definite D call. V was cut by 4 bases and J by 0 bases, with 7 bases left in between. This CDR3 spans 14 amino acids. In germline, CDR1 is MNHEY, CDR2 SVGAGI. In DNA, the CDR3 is TGTGCCAGCAGTTCCGAGTATAGCAATCAGCCCCAGCATTTT. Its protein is CASSSEYSNQPQHF.

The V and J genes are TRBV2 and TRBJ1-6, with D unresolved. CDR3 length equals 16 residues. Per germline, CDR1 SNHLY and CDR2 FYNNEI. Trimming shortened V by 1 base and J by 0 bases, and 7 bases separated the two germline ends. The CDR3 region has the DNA TGTGCCAGCAGTGAAGGTGGGAGCTCCTATAATTCACCCCTCCACTTT. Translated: CASSEGGSSYNSPLHF.

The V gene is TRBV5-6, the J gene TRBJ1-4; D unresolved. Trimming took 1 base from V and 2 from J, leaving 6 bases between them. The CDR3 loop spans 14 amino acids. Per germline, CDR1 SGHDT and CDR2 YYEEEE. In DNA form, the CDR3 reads TGTGCCAGCAGCTTGCGACTGACTAATGAAAAACTGTTTTTT. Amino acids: CASSLRLTNEKLFF.